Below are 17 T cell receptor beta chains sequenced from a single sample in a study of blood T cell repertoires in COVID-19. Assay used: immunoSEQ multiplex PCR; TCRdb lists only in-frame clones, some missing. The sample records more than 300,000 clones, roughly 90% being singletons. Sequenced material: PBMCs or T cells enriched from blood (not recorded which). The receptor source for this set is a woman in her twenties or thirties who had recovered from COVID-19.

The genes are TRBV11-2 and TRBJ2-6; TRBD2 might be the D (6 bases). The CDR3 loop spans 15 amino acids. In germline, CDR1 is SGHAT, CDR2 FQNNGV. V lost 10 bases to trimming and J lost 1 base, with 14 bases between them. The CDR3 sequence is CATSKEGSGANVLTF. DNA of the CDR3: TGTGCCACCTCAAAGGAGGGGTCTGGGGCCAACGTCCTGACTTTC.

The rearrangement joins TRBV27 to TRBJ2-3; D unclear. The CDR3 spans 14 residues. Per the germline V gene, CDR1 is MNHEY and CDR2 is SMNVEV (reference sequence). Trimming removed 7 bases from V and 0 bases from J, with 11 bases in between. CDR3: CASTRGSSTDTQYF. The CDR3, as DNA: TGTGCCAGCACGAGAGGATCTAGCACAGATACGCAGTATTTT.

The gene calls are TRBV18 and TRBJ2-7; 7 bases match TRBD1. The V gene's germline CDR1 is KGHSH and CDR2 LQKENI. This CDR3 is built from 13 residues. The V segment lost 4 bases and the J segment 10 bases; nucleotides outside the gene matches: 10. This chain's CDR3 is CASSLGGQEIQYF. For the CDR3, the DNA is TGTGCCAGCTCACTTGGAGGACAGGAAATACAGTACTTC.

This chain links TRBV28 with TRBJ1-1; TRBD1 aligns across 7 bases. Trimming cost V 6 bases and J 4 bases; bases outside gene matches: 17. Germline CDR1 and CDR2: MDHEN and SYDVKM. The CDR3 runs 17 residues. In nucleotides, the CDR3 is TGTGCCAGCAGCCAGATTCCGGGACAGCCATCAGGCACTGAAGCTTTCTTT. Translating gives CASSQIPGQPSGTEAFF.

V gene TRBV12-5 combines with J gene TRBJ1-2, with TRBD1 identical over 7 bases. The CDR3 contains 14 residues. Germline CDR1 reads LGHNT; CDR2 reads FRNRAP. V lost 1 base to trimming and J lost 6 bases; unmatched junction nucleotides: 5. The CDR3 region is CASGLGSTGNGYTF. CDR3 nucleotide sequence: TGTGCTAGTGGTTTGGGTTCGACAGGGAATGGCTACACCTTC.

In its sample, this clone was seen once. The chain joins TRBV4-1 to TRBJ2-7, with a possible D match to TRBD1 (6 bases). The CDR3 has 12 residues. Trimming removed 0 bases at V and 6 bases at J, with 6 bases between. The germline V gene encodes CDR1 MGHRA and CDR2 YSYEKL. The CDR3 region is CASSQEGGEQYF. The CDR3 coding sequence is TGCGCCAGCAGCCAAGAAGGGGGCGAGCAGTACTTC.

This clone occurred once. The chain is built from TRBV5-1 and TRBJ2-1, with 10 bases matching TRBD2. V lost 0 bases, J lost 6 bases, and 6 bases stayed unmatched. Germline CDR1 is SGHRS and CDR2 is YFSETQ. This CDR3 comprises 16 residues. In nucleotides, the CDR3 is TGCGCCAGCAGCTTGGATCGACTAGCGGGTCTCAATGAGCAGTTCTTC. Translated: CASSLDRLAGLNEQFF.

The chain's CDR3 is CASSPPGASGNTIYF. CDR3 coding DNA: TGTGCCAGCTCACCACCGGGAGCATCGGGAAACACCATATATTTT. This chain joins TRBV18 and TRBJ1-3; D gene uncertain. Trimming cost V 0 bases and J 4 bases, with 10 bases left between them. The CDR3 is made up of 15 amino acids. CDR1 KGHSH and CDR2 LQKENI come from the germline V gene.

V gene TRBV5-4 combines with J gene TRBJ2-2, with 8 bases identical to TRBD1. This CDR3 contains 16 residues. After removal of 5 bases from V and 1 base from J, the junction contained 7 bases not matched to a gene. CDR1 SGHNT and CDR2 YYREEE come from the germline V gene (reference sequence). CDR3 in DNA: TGTGCCAGCAGGAGACAGGGGACTCAGAACACCGGGGAGCTGTTTTTT. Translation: CASRRQGTQNTGELFF.

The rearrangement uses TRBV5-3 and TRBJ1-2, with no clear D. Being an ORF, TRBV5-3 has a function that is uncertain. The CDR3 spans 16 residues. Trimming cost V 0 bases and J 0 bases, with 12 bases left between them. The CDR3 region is CARSLVGSTANYGYTF. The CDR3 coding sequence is TGTGCCAGAAGCTTGGTAGGCTCCACAGCTAACTATGGCTACACCTTC.

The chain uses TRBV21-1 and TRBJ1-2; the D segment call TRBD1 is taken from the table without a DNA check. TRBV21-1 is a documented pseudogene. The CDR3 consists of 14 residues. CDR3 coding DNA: TGTGCCAGCAGCAAAGGGGACAGGGTCGTTGGCTACACCTTC. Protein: CASSKGDRVVGYTF.

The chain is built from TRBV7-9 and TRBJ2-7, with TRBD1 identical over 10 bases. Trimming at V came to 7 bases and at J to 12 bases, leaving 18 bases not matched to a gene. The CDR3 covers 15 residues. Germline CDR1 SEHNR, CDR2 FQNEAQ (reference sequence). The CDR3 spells CASTVVGTGDRGSYF. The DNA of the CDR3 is TGTGCCAGCACCGTAGTGGGGACAGGGGACCGCGGTTCGTACTTC.

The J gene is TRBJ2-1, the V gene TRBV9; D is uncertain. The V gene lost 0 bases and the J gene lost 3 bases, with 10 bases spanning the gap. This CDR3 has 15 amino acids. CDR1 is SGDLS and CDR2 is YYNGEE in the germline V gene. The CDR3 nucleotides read TGTGCCAGCAGCGTAGCTTTTGAGAGCTACAATGAGCAGTTCTTC. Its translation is CASSVAFESYNEQFF.

The CDR3 DNA reads TGTGCCAGCAGCTTAGACAGGGGAAGCACTGAAGCTTTCTTT. This codes for CASSLDRGSTEAFF. The rearrangement links TRBV11-1 to TRBJ1-1, with TRBD1 identical over 7 bases. The length of the CDR3 is 14 residues. V dropped 1 base and J dropped 4; count of bases not matched to a gene: 3. From germline, CDR1 is SGHAT and CDR2 FQDESV (reference sequence). The full variable domain, rest sourced from reference TRBV11-1 and TRBJ1-1, is EAEVAQSPRYKITEKSQAVAFWCDPISGHATLYWYRQILGQGPELLVQFQDESVVDDSQLPKDRFSAERLKGVDSTLKIQPAELGDSAMYLCASSLDRGSTEAFFGQGTRLTVV.

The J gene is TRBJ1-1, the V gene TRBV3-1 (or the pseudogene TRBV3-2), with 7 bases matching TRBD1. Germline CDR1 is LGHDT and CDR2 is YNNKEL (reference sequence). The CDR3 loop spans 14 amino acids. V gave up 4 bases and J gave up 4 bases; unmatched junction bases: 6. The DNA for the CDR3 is TGTGCCAGCAGCCGAGGGACAGCCGCCACTGAAGCTTTCTTT. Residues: CASSRGTAATEAFF.

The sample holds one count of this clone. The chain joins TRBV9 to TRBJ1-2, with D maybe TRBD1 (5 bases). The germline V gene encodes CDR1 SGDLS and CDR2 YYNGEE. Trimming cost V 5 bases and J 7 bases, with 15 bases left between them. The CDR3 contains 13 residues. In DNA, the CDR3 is TGTGCCAGCAGTGGGCAGGGTTTCAGTGGCTACACCTTC. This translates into CASSGQGFSGYTF.

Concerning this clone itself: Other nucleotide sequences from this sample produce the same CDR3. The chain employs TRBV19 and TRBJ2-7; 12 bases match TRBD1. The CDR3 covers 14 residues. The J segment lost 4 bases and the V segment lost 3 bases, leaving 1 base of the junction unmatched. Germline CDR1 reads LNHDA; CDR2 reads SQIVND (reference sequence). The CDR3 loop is CASSMGQGAYEQYF. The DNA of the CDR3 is TGTGCCAGTAGTATGGGACAGGGGGCTTACGAGCAGTACTTC.